The 28 T cell receptor beta chains below were found in one sample sequenced in a study of OX40 agonist ivuxolimab in advanced cancers. Sequenced by immunoSEQ multiplex PCR; TCRdb stores in-frame clones only, minus some. The repertoire holds 100,000 to 150,000 clones, with less than 95% as singletons. The material was CD4+ or CD8+ T cells sorted from blood, obtained in a trial of the OX40 agonist ivuxolimab. These receptor sequences come from an adult with an advanced solid tumor such as melanoma, head and neck, liver or kidney cancer.

V gene TRBV19 combines with J gene TRBJ2-7, with a weak D call TRBD1 (6 bases). From germline, CDR1 is LNHDA and CDR2 SQIVND (reference sequence). CDR3 length: 15 residues. V was trimmed by 1 base and J by 2 bases, leaving 12 bases between them. CDR3: CASSIGPGQPYEQYF. For the CDR3, the DNA is TGTGCCAGTAGTATAGGTCCGGGACAACCCTACGAGCAGTACTTC. Variable domain in full (rest from reference TRBV19 and TRBJ2-7): DGGITQSPKYLFRKEGQNVTLSCEQNLNHDAMYWYRQDPGQGLRLIYYSQIVNDFQKGDIAEGYSVSREKKESFPLTVTSAQKNPTAFYLCASSIGPGQPYEQYFGPGTRLTVT.

V gene TRBV28 combines with J gene TRBJ2-4; D is tentatively TRBD1 or TRBD2 (5 bases each). In germline, CDR1 is MDHEN, CDR2 SYDVKM. This CDR3 region has 13 residues. The V end lost 8 bases, the J end lost 4 bases, and 12 bases lay between the germline ends. The CDR3 DNA reads as TGTGCCAGCTACGGGACCCCAAAAAACATTCAGTACTTC. Translation: CASYGTPKNIQYF.

This clone was seen just once. CDR3 sequence reads: CASSLAGLGDTQYF. The DNA for the CDR3 is TGTGCCAGCAGCTTAGCGGGTTTGGGGGATACGCAGTATTTT. The chain couples TRBV7-9 to TRBJ2-3; the D is unclear. Trimming left V 0 bases short and J 6 bases short, with 10 bases between. CDR1 and CDR2 from the germline V gene are SEHNR and FQNEAQ (reference sequence). The CDR3 runs to 14 residues. Looking up the rest from reference TRBV7-9 and TRBJ2-3 gives the full variable domain: DTGVSQNPRHKITKRGQNVTFRCDPISEHNRLYWYRQTLGQGPEFLTYFQNEAQLEKSRLLSDRFSAERPKGSFSTLEIQRTEQGDSAMYLCASSLAGLGDTQYFGPGTRLTVL.

J is TRBJ1-4 and V is TRBV6-6, with D possibly TRBD1 on 5 matching bases. Germline V gives CDR1 MNHNY, CDR2 SVGAGI (reference sequence). V shed 4 bases and J shed 9 bases, with 18 bases lying between them. The CDR3 runs 15 residues. The chain's CDR3 is CASSSPEGNGKKLFF. For the CDR3, the DNA is TGTGCCAGCAGTTCCCCTGAGGGGAACGGTAAAAAACTGTTTTTT.

The rearrangement joins TRBV12-5 to TRBJ2-6, with D tentatively TRBD1 (5 bases). The germline V and J ends were trimmed by 5 bases and 2 bases, with 10 bases remaining between them. This CDR3 has 15 amino acids. Germline V gene lookup returns CDR1 LGHNT and CDR2 FRNRAP. The DNA of the CDR3 is TGTGCTAGTGGTCCAAGACAGCCTGGGGCCAACGTCCTGACTTTC. The encoded protein is CASGPRQPGANVLTF.

This chain joins TRBV7-9 and TRBJ1-4; 10 nucleotides agree with TRBD1. J gave up 5 bases and V 5 bases, and 5 bases lay outside the gene matches. There are 15 residues in the CDR3. Germline lookup yields CDR1 SEHNR and CDR2 FQNEAQ (reference sequence). CDR3 region: CASSGRTGGNEKLFF. In nucleotides, the CDR3 is TGTGCCAGCAGCGGGCGGACAGGGGGAAATGAAAAACTGTTTTTT.

The rearrangement joins TRBV18 to TRBJ2-2, with D maybe TRBD1 (5 bases). The CDR3 contains 14 residues. CDR1 is KGHSH and CDR2 is LQKENI in the germline V gene. V gave up 6 bases and J gave up 2 bases, with 10 bases separating them. In DNA, the CDR3 is TGTGCCAGCTCCCAGGGATTTAACACCGGGGAGCTGTTTTTT. As protein: CASSQGFNTGELFF.

This clone was found a few times. The chain employs TRBV5-1 and TRBJ2-4; 13 bases are shared with TRBD2. The CDR3 loop spans 13 amino acids. Germline V gene lookup returns CDR1 SGHRS and CDR2 YFSETQ. The V segment lost 4 bases and the J segment 10 bases; nucleotides outside the gene matches: 2. The CDR3 nucleotides read TGCGCCAGCAGCCCGGGACTAGCGGGGATTCAGTACTTC. Translated, it gives CASSPGLAGIQYF. The full variable domain, its missing parts supplied by reference TRBV5-1 and TRBJ2-4, is KAGVTQTPRYLIKTRGQQVTLSCSPISGHRSVSWYQQTPGQGLQFLFEYFSETQRNKGNFPGRFSGRQFSNSRSEMNVSTLELGDSALYLCASSPGLAGIQYFGAGTRLSVL.

This clone has just one count. The chain is built from TRBV21-1 and TRBJ2-7; the D call TRBD2 from the table was never checked on the DNA. TRBV21-1 corresponds to a pseudogene. The CDR3 runs to 18 residues. CDR3 DNA: TGTGCCAGCAGGGGACTAGCGGGCCGTGGGGGTAACGCGTGCGAGCAGTACTTC. Protein sequence: CASRGLAGRGGNACEQYF.

The chain links TRBV28 to TRBJ2-7, with 11 bases that match TRBD2. The CDR3 sequence is 16 residues long. The V gene end was trimmed by 1 base and the J gene end by 5 bases; junction bases not matched to a gene: 7. The germline V gene encodes CDR1 MDHEN and CDR2 SYDVKM. The CDR3 region has the DNA TGTGCCAGCAGTTTATTCGGGCTAGCGGGAGGTGACGAGCAGTACTTC. This translates into CASSLFGLAGGDEQYF.

The chain combines TRBV2 with TRBJ1-2, with 7 bases lining up with TRBD1. The CDR3 extends over 14 amino acids. In germline, CDR1 is SNHLY, CDR2 FYNNEI. V shed 6 bases, J shed 1 base, and the junction held 5 bases outside the gene matches. The CDR3 DNA is TGTGCCAGCAGGCCGGACAGGATTAACTATGGCTACACCTTC. Protein: CASRPDRINYGYTF.

The chain recombines TRBV29-1 with TRBJ2-1, with TRBD1 matching 9 bases. Germline trimming cut 0 bases from V and 0 bases from J; bases unmatched to any gene: 3. The germline CDR1 and CDR2 sequences are SQVTM and ANQGSEA. This CDR3 is built from 16 residues. The CDR3 coding sequence is TGCAGCGTTGAAGACCGGGACAGGGACTCCTACAATGAGCAGTTCTTC. This translates into CSVEDRDRDSYNEQFF.

The V gene is TRBV7-3, the J gene TRBJ2-1, with TRBD2 identical over 10 bases. Trimming at V came to 4 bases and at J to 8 bases, leaving 11 bases not matched to a gene. The germline gives CDR1 SGHTA, CDR2 FQGTGA. The CDR3 has 16 amino acids. The CDR3 coding sequence is TGTGCCAGCAGCTCCAAGACTAGCGGGCGATACGATGAGCAGTTCTTC. Translation: CASSSKTSGRYDEQFF. The complete variable domain, with remaining parts taken from reference TRBV7-3 and TRBJ2-1, reads GAGVSQTPSNKVTEKGKYVELRCDPISGHTALYWYRQSLGQGPEFLIYFQGTGAADDSGLPNDRFFAVRPEGSVSTLKIQRTERGDSAVYLCASSSKTSGRYDEQFFGPGTRLTVL.

The V gene is TRBV28, the J gene TRBJ1-4; maybe TRBD1 (6 bases). V was trimmed by 8 bases and J by 3 bases, leaving 13 bases between them. The CDR3 has 14 residues. The germline V gene has CDR1 MDHEN and CDR2 SYDVKM. The CDR3 DNA reads TGTGCCAGCCGGAGGGGGGGGTCTAATGAAAAACTGTTTTTT. Translation: CASRRGGSNEKLFF.

V is TRBV9 and J is TRBJ2-7, with a possible D match to TRBD2 (6 bases). Germline assignment: CDR1 SGDLS and CDR2 YYNGEE. The CDR3 contains 14 residues. V was shortened by 1 base and J by 0 bases, with 8 bases between the two germline ends. CDR3 sequence reads: CASSVRRDSYEQYF. CDR3 sequence (DNA): TGTGCCAGCAGCGTAAGGAGGGACTCCTACGAGCAGTACTTC.

The rearrangement links TRBV2 to TRBJ2-5; TRBD1 matches 10 bases. After removal of 5 bases from V and 5 bases from J, the junction contained 8 bases not matched to a gene. The germline CDR1 and CDR2 sequences are SNHLY and FYNNEI. This CDR3 region has 15 residues. The CDR3 loop reads CASSLIGQGGETQYF. Here the CDR3 DNA reads TGTGCCAGCAGTCTCATCGGACAGGGGGGGGAGACCCAGTACTTC.

The chain has TRBV30 and TRBJ2-7; 9 bases map to TRBD2. The V and J ends lost 0 bases and 1 base, in that order; junction bases with no gene match: 7. Germline loops: CDR1 GTSNPN, CDR2 SVGIG (reference sequence). CDR3 length: 16 amino acids. Here the CDR3 reads CAWSVKLAGGSYEQYF. CDR3 in DNA: TGTGCCTGGAGTGTTAAACTAGCGGGTGGGTCCTACGAGCAGTACTTC. Drawing the rest from reference TRBV30 and TRBJ2-7, the complete variable domain is SQTIHQWPATLVQPVGSPLSLECTVEGTSNPNLYWYRQAAGRGLQLLFYSVGIGQISSEVPQNLSASRPQDRQFILSSKKLLLSDSGFYLCAWSVKLAGGSYEQYFGPGTRLTVT.

The chain has TRBV28 and TRBJ1-1, with D possibly matching TRBD1 (5 bases). The CDR3 covers 14 residues. Trimming removed 4 bases at V and 0 bases at J, with 9 bases between. The germline CDR1 and CDR2 sequences are MDHEN and SYDVKM. CDR3 DNA sequence: TGTGCCAGCAGTTCACGACAGATGAACACTGAAGCTTTCTTT. This encodes CASSSRQMNTEAFF.

CDR3 in DNA: TGTGCCAGTAGTCACCCCCAGGGCTACGAGCAGTACTTC. Its translation is CASSHPQGYEQYF. The rearrangement links TRBV19 to TRBJ2-7, with a weak D call TRBD1 (5 bases). This CDR3 is 13 amino acids long. V was clipped by 5 bases and J by 3 bases, with 11 bases between them. Germline CDR1 and CDR2: LNHDA and SQIVND (reference sequence).

The chain links TRBV5-4 to TRBJ1-3; 8 bases align to TRBD1. Germline CDR1 is SGHNT and CDR2 is YYREEE (reference sequence). The V segment lost 4 bases and the J segment 2 bases; nucleotides outside the gene matches: 17. This CDR3 has 19 amino acids. The DNA for the CDR3 is TGTGCCAGCAGCCGCCGAGGCAGGGGGCTTATCTTTCCTGGAAACACCATATATTTT. It yields the protein CASSRRGRGLIFPGNTIYF.

The genes are TRBV25-1 and TRBJ2-2; the match to TRBD1 covers 8 bases. Trimming cost V 4 bases and J 5 bases; bases outside gene matches: 3. This CDR3 has 14 residues. CDR1 is MGHDK, CDR2 SYGVNS, per germline. CDR3 sequence: CASSVTGATGELFF. CDR3 sequence (DNA): TGTGCCAGCAGTGTGACAGGGGCGACCGGGGAGCTGTTTTTT.

The chain links TRBV11-3 to TRBJ2-5, with D possibly TRBD2 on 7 matching bases. The CDR3 extends over 15 amino acids. V was cut by 7 bases and J by 1 base, with 16 bases left in between. The V gene's germline CDR1 is SGHNT and CDR2 YENEEA. The CDR3 reads CASTLGGDRQETQYF. CDR3 sequence (DNA): TGTGCCAGCACCCTAGGGGGGGATCGCCAAGAGACCCAGTACTTC.

In this sample, this clone turned up once. The chain carries TRBV30 and TRBJ2-7; D is unclear. The germline V gene encodes CDR1 GTSNPN and CDR2 SVGIG (reference sequence). CDR3 length: 14 residues. V dropped 5 bases and J dropped 3 bases, with 17 bases sitting between them. The chain's CDR3 is CAWVPRFPGYEQYF. CDR3 in DNA: TGTGCCTGGGTCCCCCGCTTCCCGGGCTACGAGCAGTACTTC.

This clone was seen more than once but under ten times. This chain links TRBV2 with TRBJ2-7, with 8 nucleotides matching TRBD1. With V trimmed by 4 bases and J by 4 bases, 12 bases remained unmatched. This CDR3 comprises 16 residues. Germline CDR1 is SNHLY and CDR2 is FYNNEI. The CDR3 reads CASSGPWTGISYEQYF. The CDR3 region has the DNA TGTGCCAGCAGTGGTCCCTGGACAGGGATTTCTTACGAGCAGTACTTC.

The rearrangement uses TRBV7-9 and TRBJ2-3; 10 bases agree with TRBD2. This CDR3 is 17 amino acids long. The V gene end was trimmed by 2 bases and the J gene end by 3 bases; junction bases not matched to a gene: 8. CDR1 is SEHNR and CDR2 is FQNEAQ in the germline V gene (reference sequence). CDR3 in amino acids: CASSLSLAGVGTDTQYF. CDR3 DNA sequence: TGTGCCAGCAGCTTAAGCCTAGCGGGAGTGGGGACAGATACGCAGTATTTT. The entire variable domain, with the rest obtained from reference TRBV7-9 and TRBJ2-3, is as follows: DTGVSQNPRHKITKRGQNVTFRCDPISEHNRLYWYRQTLGQGPEFLTYFQNEAQLEKSRLLSDRFSAERPKGSFSTLEIQRTEQGDSAMYLCASSLSLAGVGTDTQYFGPGTRLTVL.

The rearrangement links TRBV6-1 to TRBJ1-5; D uncertain. Germline V gives CDR1 MNHNS, CDR2 SASEGT. V lost 10 bases and J 5 bases, leaving 12 bases between the germline ends. This CDR3 contains 12 residues. CDR3 amino acids: CATVFGDQPQHF. DNA for the CDR3: TGTGCCACCGTGTTCGGGGATCAGCCCCAGCATTTT.

The rearrangement uses TRBV19 and TRBJ1-6; D unresolved. The V end was cut by 3 bases, the J end by 8 bases, with 14 bases between. Germline CDR1 is LNHDA and CDR2 is SQIVND (reference sequence). The CDR3 consists of 15 residues. The CDR3 here is CASSISLWEDSPLHF. The CDR3 bases are TGTGCCAGTAGTATCTCCCTTTGGGAGGATTCACCCCTCCACTTT.

The V and J genes are TRBV9 and TRBJ2-5; D is possibly TRBD1 or TRBD2 (5 bases each). Germline V gene data show CDR1 as SGDLS and CDR2 as YYNGEE. The length of the CDR3 is 15 residues. The V gene lost 0 bases and the J gene lost 5 bases, with 14 bases spanning the gap. CDR3 region: CASSVVGGEIETQYF. The CDR3 region has the DNA TGTGCCAGCAGCGTAGTTGGGGGAGAAATCGAGACCCAGTACTTC.